Presented here are 28 T cell receptor beta chains from one specimen sequenced in a study of identical twins. TCRdb reprocessed the 5' RACE reads with MiXCR, giving one entry per CDR3 protein. The table lists 600,000 to 700,000 distinct CDR3 sequences, less than 25% of them singletons. These sequences were also reported in another study, on T cells expressing NK-cell markers.

The sample taken for sequencing was PBMCs. The receptor set was obtained from a woman aged 18-30 years in good health.

The chain recombines TRBV18 with TRBJ2-7, with D perhaps TRBD1 (6 bases). CDR3 length: 15 amino acids. Looked up from germline, CDR1 is KGHSH and CDR2 is LQKENI. The ends were cut back, 3 bases at V and 5 bases at J, with 17 bases in the middle. The CDR3 spells CASSPGNRVLHEQYF. CDR3 DNA sequence: TGTGCCAGCTCACCGGGAAACAGGGTCCTCCACGAGCAGTACTTC.

The gene calls are TRBV9 and TRBJ2-2; D is possibly TRBD1 or TRBD2 (5 bases each). Germline V gene lookup returns CDR1 SGDLS and CDR2 YYNGEE. Trimming removed 0 bases at V and 4 bases at J, with 13 bases between. This CDR3 is built from 16 residues. CDR3 in amino acids: CASSVATGGGTGELFF. The DNA for the CDR3 is TGTGCCAGCAGCGTAGCTACAGGAGGCGGCACCGGGGAGCTGTTTTTT.

This clonotype was detected once. The CDR3 loop is CASARDGTYEQYF. CDR3 DNA: TGTGCCAGCGCAAGGGACGGAACCTACGAGCAGTACTTC. This sequence joins TRBV12-3 or TRBV12-4 and TRBJ2-7; D may be TRBD1 or TRBD2 (5 bases each). This CDR3 has 13 amino acids. The V end lost 8 bases, the J end lost 2 bases, and 13 bases lay between the germline ends.

V gene TRBV6-5 combines with J gene TRBJ1-6, with a tentative D call TRBD1 (5 bases). Trimming took off 0 bases at V and 9 bases at J, with 15 bases between the two ends. This CDR3 comprises 16 residues. The germline CDR1 and CDR2 sequences are MNHEY and SVGAGI. The CDR3 is CASSYSGGRGGSPLHF. DNA for the CDR3: TGTGCCAGCAGTTACTCGGGGGGTCGAGGTGGTTCACCCCTCCACTTT.

The V and J genes are TRBV7-3 and TRBJ1-1, with 10 bases lining up with TRBD1. V trimming: 5 bases; J trimming: 5 bases; junction bases outside the gene matches: 14. The germline CDR1 and CDR2 sequences are SGHTA and FQGTGA. CDR3 length equals 17 residues. In nucleotides, the CDR3 is TGTGCCAGCAGCCAAAGGGGACAGGGGAATCGGCATACTGAAGCTTTCTTT. As protein: CASSQRGQGNRHTEAFF.

This clonotype was seen a handful of times. The chain joins TRBV20-1 to TRBJ2-7; TRBD1 agrees at 7 bases. This CDR3 spans 12 amino acids. V trimming: 1 base; J trimming: 12 bases; junction bases outside the gene matches: 9. Germline lookup yields CDR1 DFQATT and CDR2 SNEGSKA (reference sequence). The CDR3 here is CSARGDREGRYF. The CDR3 region has the DNA TGCAGTGCTAGAGGAGACAGGGAAGGCCGGTACTTC.

This clonotype appeared a few times. The rearrangement links TRBV6-1 to TRBJ2-1; D is possibly TRBD1 or TRBD2 (5 bases each). Germline V gene sequence: CDR1 MNHNS, CDR2 SASEGT. The length of the CDR3 is 16 residues. V lost 8 bases to trimming and J lost 4 bases, with 21 bases between them. The CDR3 region has the DNA TGTGCCAGCGAGGGTTTTCGGGGCGGAGATTACAATGAGCAGTTCTTC. Encoded protein: CASEGFRGGDYNEQFF.

The chain has TRBV15 and TRBJ2-2; 7 positions agree with TRBD1. Germline CDR1 reads LNHNV; CDR2 reads YYDKDF (reference sequence). This CDR3 has 15 residues. Trimming at V came to 3 bases and at J to 2 bases, leaving 3 bases not matched to a gene. CDR3 sequence: CATSSRQGNTGELFF. DNA of the CDR3: TGTGCCACCAGCAGCCGACAGGGAAACACCGGGGAGCTGTTTTTT.

This chain links TRBV7-2 with TRBJ2-2, with TRBD1 identical over 7 bases. The junction had 6 bases not matched to a gene; V was cut back by 5 bases and J by 6 bases. The CDR3 is 14 residues long. The germline V gene encodes CDR1 SGHTA and CDR2 FQGNSA. This CDR3 reads CASSPRQGAGELFF. CDR3 DNA sequence: TGTGCCAGCAGCCCCCGACAGGGCGCCGGGGAGCTGTTTTTT.

For this clonotype: The junction shows a germline mismatch at one end, possibly a read error. The chain recombines TRBV7-6 with TRBJ2-3; 10 bases align to TRBD2. The CDR3 length is 14 residues. From germline, CDR1 is SGHVS and CDR2 FNYEAQ. The CDR3 protein is CASSLAGVEDTQYF. In nucleotides, the CDR3 is TGTGCCAGCAGCCTAGCGGGAGTTGAGGATACGCAGTATTTT.

The rearrangement uses TRBV5-6 and TRBJ2-5; D not certain. The germline CDR1 and CDR2 sequences are SGHDT and YYEEEE. V was shortened by 0 bases and J by 5 bases, with 8 bases between the two germline ends. The CDR3 runs to 13 residues. CDR3 residues: CASSLERTETQYF. CDR3 nucleotide sequence: TGTGCCAGCAGCTTGGAGAGGACGGAGACCCAGTACTTC.

As concerns this clonotype: One end of the junction varies from germline; a read error may be responsible. The CDR3 loop is CASSALRGVNPDTRYF. For the CDR3, the DNA is TGTGCCAGCAGCGCTCTCCGGGGGGTTAACCCAGATACGCGGTATTTT. The chain has TRBV9 and TRBJ2-3; TRBD2 agrees at 7 bases. Germline V CDR1 and CDR2: SGDLS, YYNGEE. The CDR3 covers 16 residues.

In its sample, this clonotype was seen a few times. This rearrangement joins TRBV5-1 to TRBJ2-2; D is uncertain. This CDR3 is built from 14 residues. Trimming took 2 bases from V and 3 from J, leaving 8 bases between them. The germline CDR1 and CDR2 sequences are SGHRS and YFSETQ. Here the CDR3 reads CASSFESYTGELFF. CDR3 sequence (DNA): TGCGCCAGCAGCTTTGAATCTTACACCGGGGAGCTGTTTTTT.

The V gene is TRBV24-1, the J gene TRBJ2-3, with TRBD2 matching 8 bases. V shed 4 bases and J 9 bases; nucleotides not matched to a gene: 2. Germline CDR1 KGHDR, CDR2 SFDVKD. This CDR3 has 12 amino acids. DNA of the CDR3: TGTGCCACCAGTGAATTAGCGGGGACGCAGTATTTT. This gives the protein CATSELAGTQYF.

The V call is TRBV7-2, the J call TRBJ1-5; tentatively, D is TRBD1 (5 bases). V was clipped by 3 bases and J by 4 bases, with 10 bases between them. Germline V gene sequence: CDR1 SGHTA, CDR2 FQGNSA. The CDR3 length is 14 residues. CDR3 DNA sequence: TGTGCCAGCAGCTTTGCCGGGGCTAATCAGCCCCAGCATTTT. Protein sequence: CASSFAGANQPQHF.

This clonotype turned up a few times. This sequence joins TRBV12-3 or TRBV12-4 and TRBJ2-7; 9 bases agree with TRBD2. V was clipped by 1 base and J by 0 bases; unmatched bases: 4. The CDR3 extends over 16 amino acids. CDR3 coding DNA: TGTGCCAGCAGTTTAGGGACTAGCGAGGGCTCCTACGAGCAGTACTTC. It encodes CASSLGTSEGSYEQYF.

There are a few counts of this clonotype. V and J are TRBV7-9 and TRBJ2-1; D gene uncertain. This CDR3 has 14 residues. Trimming pared 5 bases from V and 8 bases from J, leaving 16 bases between. The germline V gene has CDR1 SEHNR and CDR2 FQNEAQ (reference sequence). The CDR3 bases are TGTGCCAGCAGCCCCCGGCTCCGCATGGATGAGCAGTTCTTC. It codes for CASSPRLRMDEQFF.

The genes are TRBV6-1 and TRBJ2-3; tentatively, D is TRBD1 or TRBD2 (6 bases each). V was shortened by 8 bases and J by 2 bases, with 17 bases between the two germline ends. Per germline, CDR1 MNHNS and CDR2 SASEGT. This CDR3 region has 15 residues. The CDR3 coding sequence is TGTGCCAGCTCCGAGGGCAGGGGACTCACAGATACGCAGTATTTT. Protein product: CASSEGRGLTDTQYF.

This clonotype turned up a few times. V and J are TRBV29-1 and TRBJ2-5; TRBD2 might be the D (6 bases). The V and J ends lost 7 bases and 9 bases respectively, with 12 bases between them. The CDR3 contains 10 residues. Germline loops: CDR1 SQVTM, CDR2 ANQGSEA. The CDR3 reads CSDNLAPQYF. For the CDR3, the DNA is TGCAGCGACAACCTAGCGCCCCAGTACTTC.

The CDR3 nucleotides read TGTGCCATCAGGGACAGGGTAAATCAGCCCCAGCATTTT. It encodes CAIRDRVNQPQHF. The rearrangement uses TRBV10-3 and TRBJ1-5; 8 nucleotides align to TRBD1. This CDR3 spans 13 amino acids. The V gene end was trimmed by 6 bases and the J gene end by 4 bases; junction bases not matched to a gene: 2. Per the germline V gene, CDR1 is ENHRY and CDR2 is SYGVKD.

This clonotype has just a few counts. CDR3 sequence (DNA): TGTGCCAGCTCACCGAACACAGGGCAAGGCTACACCTTC. Amino acid sequence: CASSPNTGQGYTF. V gene TRBV18 combines with J gene TRBJ1-2; maybe TRBD1 (6 bases). Germline CDR1 KGHSH, CDR2 LQKENI. The CDR3 extends over 13 amino acids. V lost 3 bases and J 8 bases, leaving 13 bases between the germline ends.

This clonotype was counted between two and nine times. The chain joins TRBV20-1 to TRBJ2-1; 7 bases map to TRBD2. From germline, CDR1 is DFQATT and CDR2 SNEGSKA (reference sequence). With 3 bases clipped from V and 0 bases from J, the junction kept 5 bases outside the gene matches. The CDR3 is 15 amino acids. The CDR3 loop reads CSASRSGVSYNEQFF. In nucleotides, the CDR3 is TGCAGTGCTAGTCGAAGCGGGGTCTCCTACAATGAGCAGTTCTTC.

This clonotype appeared once. The gene calls are TRBV5-6 and TRBJ2-4; 9 bases align to TRBD1. CDR1 is SGHDT, CDR2 YYEEEE, per germline. This CDR3 comprises 17 residues. J gave up 0 bases and V 4 bases, and 8 bases lay outside the gene matches. DNA of the CDR3: TGTGCCAGCAGCAAACTACAGGGGGCTCTAGCCAAAAACATTCAGTACTTC. It specifies CASSKLQGALAKNIQYF.

This clonotype was found a few times. This sequence joins TRBV25-1 and TRBJ1-2; D is possibly TRBD1 (6 bases). Per the germline V gene, CDR1 is MGHDK and CDR2 is SYGVNS. CDR3 length: 13 amino acids. The V end lost 1 base, the J end lost 10 bases, and 13 bases lay between the germline ends. Written as DNA, the CDR3 is TGTGCCAGCAGTGAATCACCCCGGGGACACTACACCTTC. This sequence encodes CASSESPRGHYTF.

The chain is built from TRBV5-6 and TRBJ2-7; D gene ambiguous. V was cut by 4 bases and J by 6 bases, with 8 bases left in between. This CDR3 spans 11 amino acids. From germline, CDR1 is SGHDT and CDR2 YYEEEE. DNA of the CDR3: TGTGCCAGCAGCGCAGGCGTCGAGCAGTACTTC. As protein: CASSAGVEQYF.

The gene calls are TRBV10-1 and TRBJ2-1; no clear D. Germline loops: CDR1 WNHNN, CDR2 SYGVQD (reference sequence). With 6 bases removed from V and 5 bases from J, the gap between germline ends came to 11 bases. The CDR3 spans 13 residues. CDR3 sequence reads: CASSPRSDNEQFF. The CDR3 DNA reads as TGCGCCAGCAGCCCCCGATCCGACAATGAGCAGTTCTTC.

The chain uses TRBV25-1 and TRBJ2-5; no firm D call. The CDR3 has 14 amino acids. Trimming took off 5 bases at V and 4 bases at J, with 14 bases between the two ends. The germline V gene encodes CDR1 MGHDK and CDR2 SYGVNS. CDR3 residues: CASSPPKEIETQYF. CDR3 nucleotides: TGTGCCAGCAGTCCACCAAAAGAAATAGAGACCCAGTACTTC. The whole variable domain, filled in from reference TRBV25-1 and TRBJ2-5, reads EADIYQTPRYLVIGTGKKITLECSQTMGHDKMYWYQQDPGMELHLIHYSYGVNSTEKGDLSSESTVSRIRTEHFPLTLESARPSHTSQYLCASSPPKEIETQYFGPGTRLLVL.

V gene TRBV7-8 combines with J gene TRBJ2-3, with unresolved D. CDR1 SGHVS and CDR2 FQNEAQ come from the germline V gene. Trimming removed 2 bases from V and 7 bases from J, with 7 bases in between. The CDR3 is made up of 12 amino acids. CDR3: CASSLIGNTQYF. The CDR3 DNA is TGTGCCAGCAGCTTAATTGGGAATACGCAGTATTTT.